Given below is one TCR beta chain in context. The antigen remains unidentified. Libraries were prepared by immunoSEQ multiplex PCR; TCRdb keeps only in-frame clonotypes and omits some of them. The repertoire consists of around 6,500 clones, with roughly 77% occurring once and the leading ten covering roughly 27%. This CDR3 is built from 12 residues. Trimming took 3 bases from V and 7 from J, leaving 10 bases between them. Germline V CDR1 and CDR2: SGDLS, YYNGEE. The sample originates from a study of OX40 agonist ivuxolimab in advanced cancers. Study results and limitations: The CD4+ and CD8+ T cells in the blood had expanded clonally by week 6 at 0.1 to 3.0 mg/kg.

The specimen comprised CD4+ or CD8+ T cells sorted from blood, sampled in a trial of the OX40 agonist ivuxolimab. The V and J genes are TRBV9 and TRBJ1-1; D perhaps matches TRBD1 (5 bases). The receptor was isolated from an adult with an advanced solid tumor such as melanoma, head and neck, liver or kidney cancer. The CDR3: CASSALRGEAFF. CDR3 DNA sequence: TGTGCCAGCAGCGCCCTAAGGGGTGAAGCTTTCTTT.